The 20 T cell receptor beta chains listed next were all sequenced from one sample in a study of blood T cells in healthy people across ages. Together with a sample-barcoded 5' primer, a J-beta primer mix was included in a second PCR lasting roughly 6 to 12 cycles. TCRdb reprocessed the 5' RACE reads with MiXCR, giving one entry per CDR3 protein. The sample carries 700,000 or so distinct CDR3 sequences, over 20% recorded once. The specimen was blood. The receptors were sampled from a man between 65 and 85 years old in good health.

V gene TRBV28 combines with J gene TRBJ1-1; a possible D gene is TRBD1 (6 bases). V gave up 6 bases and J gave up 5 bases, with 16 bases separating them. This CDR3 contains 14 residues. Germline V lookup: CDR1 MDHEN, CDR2 SYDVKM. The CDR3 region is CASSARQGRTEAFF. The CDR3 DNA follows: TGTGCCAGCAGCGCTCGGCAGGGGAGGACTGAAGCTTTCTTT.

A few counts support this clonotype. This chain uses TRBV10-3 with TRBJ2-3, with a tentative D call TRBD2 (5 bases). The germline V and J ends were trimmed by 3 bases and 4 bases, with 20 bases remaining between them. CDR1 is ENHRY, CDR2 SYGVKD, per germline. The CDR3 contains 17 residues. Here the CDR3 reads CAISDISLGGSPDTQYF. The CDR3 bases are TGTGCCATCAGTGATATAAGTCTCGGAGGATCCCCAGATACGCAGTATTTT.

This clonotype was seen more than once but under ten times. The chain joins TRBV7-9 to TRBJ2-5, with 7 nucleotides matching TRBD2. The CDR3 spans 14 residues. From germline, CDR1 is SEHNR and CDR2 FQNEAQ (reference sequence). V shed 4 bases and J 2 bases; nucleotides not matched to a gene: 4. The CDR3 spells CASSSGLDQETQYF. The CDR3, as DNA: TGTGCCAGCAGCTCTGGACTAGATCAAGAGACCCAGTACTTC.

The chain employs TRBV5-1 and TRBJ2-7; 7 bases agree with TRBD1. The V and J ends lost 4 bases and 5 bases, in that order; junction bases with no gene match: 12. Per the germline V gene, CDR1 is SGHRS and CDR2 is YFSETQ. CDR3 length: 15 amino acids. The CDR3 sequence is CASSEPTGTVHEQYF. The CDR3 DNA reads as TGCGCCAGCAGCGAACCGACAGGGACGGTCCACGAGCAGTACTTC.

This chain links TRBV6-2 or TRBV6-3 with TRBJ2-1; no definite D call. Trimming pared 2 bases from V and 2 bases from J, leaving 1 base between. CDR1 is MNHEY and CDR2 is SVGEGT in the germline V gene. The CDR3 contains 12 residues. CDR3 nucleotides: TGTGCCAGCAGTTACGCCTACAATGAGCAGTTCTTC. It is translated as CASSYAYNEQFF.

In this sample, this clonotype turned up a few times. J is TRBJ1-2 and V is TRBV29-1; no clear D. The CDR3 sequence is 15 residues long. Germline CDR1 reads SQVTM; CDR2 reads ANQGSEA. V was clipped by 0 bases and J by 1 base, with 12 bases between them. CDR3 in DNA: TGCAGCGTTGAAGACCCTAGCACCAGTAACTATGGCTACACCTTC. As protein: CSVEDPSTSNYGYTF.

This chain uses TRBV12-3 or TRBV12-4 with TRBJ1-1, with D possibly being TRBD1 (5 bases). The CDR3 totals 14 residues. V shed 6 bases and J shed 3 bases, with 14 bases lying between them. CDR3 in amino acids: CASSEQGEDTEAFF. The CDR3 DNA reads TGTGCCAGCAGCGAGCAGGGAGAGGACACTGAAGCTTTCTTT.

J is TRBJ2-1 and V is TRBV3-1; D possibly corresponds to TRBD2 (5 bases). Trimming pared 1 base from V and 5 bases from J, leaving 12 bases between. The CDR3 runs to 15 residues. Germline assignment: CDR1 LGHDT and CDR2 YNNKEL (reference sequence). The CDR3 DNA is TGTGCCAGCAGCCAAGGGAGTAGGACTCACAATGAGCAGTTCTTC. Translating it yields CASSQGSRTHNEQFF.

V gene TRBV5-5 combines with J gene TRBJ2-2; a weak D match, TRBD2 (7 bases). Germline V lookup: CDR1 SGHKS, CDR2 YYEKEE (reference sequence). Trimming cost V 4 bases and J 4 bases, with 11 bases left between them. This CDR3 spans 14 amino acids. The CDR3 sequence is CASSMGGGTGELFF. The DNA for the CDR3 is TGTGCCAGCAGCATGGGAGGGGGCACCGGGGAGCTGTTTTTT.

V is TRBV14 and J is TRBJ2-1; 8 bases align to TRBD1. Germline CDR1 SGHDN, CDR2 FVKESK. The CDR3 has 18 residues. J gave up 7 bases and V 3 bases, and 17 bases lay outside the gene matches. The CDR3: CASSQPRGRTGLKNEQFF. The CDR3, as DNA: TGTGCCAGCAGCCAGCCCAGGGGGCGGACAGGGCTGAAGAATGAGCAGTTCTTC.

The rearrangement joins TRBV19 to TRBJ1-1; D not certain. Per the germline V gene, CDR1 is LNHDA and CDR2 is SQIVND (reference sequence). V was clipped by 1 base and J by 1 base, with 7 bases between them. CDR3 length: 14 residues. CDR3 bases: TGTGCCAGTAGTATAGGATCCGAGAACACTGAAGCTTTCTTT. Translating it yields CASSIGSENTEAFF.

CDR3 loop: CASSLVPGGADTQYF. The DNA of the CDR3 is TGTGCCAGCAGCTTAGTTCCAGGGGGCGCAGATACGCAGTATTTT. The chain carries TRBV7-2 and TRBJ2-3; 8 nucleotides align to TRBD1. The CDR3 has 15 residues. The trim removed 1 base at V and 4 bases at J, leaving 4 bases unmatched. Germline assignment: CDR1 SGHTA and CDR2 FQGNSA.

This clonotype was seen just once. The rearrangement links TRBV20-1 to TRBJ1-4; D is unresolved. The germline V gene has CDR1 DFQATT and CDR2 SNEGSKA (reference sequence). Trimming shortened V by 8 bases and J by 3 bases, and 10 bases separated the two germline ends. CDR3 length: 12 residues. The CDR3 region is CSRGRANEKLFF. CDR3 nucleotides: TGCAGTCGCGGGCGGGCTAATGAAAAACTGTTTTTT.

This clonotype turned up a few times. A junction end diverges from the germline sequence, so it may reflect a read error. The V call is TRBV7-8, the J call TRBJ1-3; 10 bases line up with TRBD1. The CDR3 sequence is 13 residues long. Looked up from germline, CDR1 is SGHVS and CDR2 is FQNEAQ. The CDR3, as DNA: TGTGCCAGCAGCTTAGGGGGACAGGGGATGCCTGGCTTT. It translates to CASSLGGQGMPGF.

This clonotype has ten or more counts. The chain joins TRBV7-8 to TRBJ1-1; TRBD1 aligns across 7 bases. This CDR3 region has 14 residues. Germline lookup yields CDR1 SGHVS and CDR2 FQNEAQ. With 5 bases clipped from V and 5 bases from J, the junction kept 8 bases outside the gene matches. The CDR3 here is CASSLDRLDTEAFF. The CDR3 DNA reads TGTGCCAGCAGCCTGGACAGGTTGGATACTGAAGCTTTCTTT.

The chain is built from TRBV3-1 and TRBJ2-5, with D unclear. Looked up from germline, CDR1 is LGHDT and CDR2 is YNNKEL (reference sequence). Deletions cut 2 bases from V and 2 bases from J, with 15 bases between. The CDR3 sequence is 16 residues long. CDR3 sequence: CASSQNKGTDQETQYF. For the CDR3, the DNA is TGTGCCAGCAGCCAAAATAAAGGAACGGATCAAGAGACCCAGTACTTC.

The rearrangement uses TRBV15 and TRBJ1-6; unclear D gene. Trimming cost V 1 base and J 9 bases, with 13 bases left between them. Germline CDR1 LNHNV, CDR2 YYDKDF (reference sequence). There are 15 residues in the CDR3. CDR3 bases: TGTGCCACCAGCAGAGTGCAGGATCCTACTTCACCCCTCCACTTT. This encodes CATSRVQDPTSPLHF.

The table lists this clonotype with a few counts. The V call is TRBV29-1, the J call TRBJ1-2; D is uncertain. From germline, CDR1 is SQVTM and CDR2 ANQGSEA. V lost 0 bases and J 8 bases, leaving 10 bases between the germline ends. This CDR3 is built from 12 residues. CDR3 coding DNA: TGCAGCGTTGAAGATGCGGGGAACGGCTACACCTTC. It encodes CSVEDAGNGYTF.

Note on this clonotype: At one of its ends the junction is not consistent with the germline gene, which may arise from a read error. This chain links TRBV14 with TRBJ2-1; a possible D gene is TRBD2 (5 bases). CDR1 and CDR2 from the germline V gene are SGHDN and FVKESK. CDR3 length equals 14 residues. Written as DNA, the CDR3 is TGTGCCAGCCGTGAGTGGCGGAGCGGCAATGAGCAGCTCTTC. Amino acids: CASREWRSGNEQLF.

V usage is TRBV6-5 and J usage is TRBJ1-6; D is undetermined. V lost 6 bases and J lost 8, with 8 bases in between. The CDR3 sequence is 12 residues long. CDR1 is MNHEY and CDR2 is SVGAGI in the germline V gene. CDR3 amino acids: CASSRVDSPLHF. CDR3 coding DNA: TGTGCCAGCAGCCGAGTGGATTCACCCCTCCACTTT.